This T cell receptor beta chain appears in the sequencing data of a study of blood T cell repertoires in COVID-19. Looking at the study overall: Acute-phase and convalescent COVID-19 samples originated in the United States, Italy and Spain. PBMCs, B-cell-depleted T cells, or T cells provided the cDNA or gDNA that made up the material.

Germline loops: CDR1 SGHDT, CDR2 YYEEEE. CDR3 length equals 16 residues. V was clipped by 3 bases and J by 0 bases, with 13 bases between them. In this sample, this clone turned up once. Authors' processing steps: Cell counts per sample came from amplifying reference gene primers. Libraries were prepared by immunoSEQ multiplex PCR; TCRdb keeps only in-frame clonotypes and omits some of them. V, J and clone size are taken as reported in that table, and D and trimming were inferred from the DNA itself. The table shows under 110,000 clones, with approximately 80% occurring only once. Sequenced: peripheral blood. The rearrangement joins TRBV5-6 to TRBJ1-5; D not certain. This TCR was sampled from a woman aged 60-75 years with acute or convalescent COVID-19. The CDR3 protein is CASSSLPKFSNQPQHF. CDR3 DNA: TGTGCCAGCAGCTCCCTCCCTAAATTTAGCAATCAGCCCCAGCATTTT.